The 17 T cell receptor beta chains given below trace back to one sample, sequenced in a study of cytomegalovirus exposure and HLA in healthy donors. Primers for the PCR totalled 60 Vbeta and 13 Jbeta. TCRdb's table, derived via immunoSEQ multiplex PCR, lists solely in-frame clones and lacks some. The sample holds 150,000 to 200,000 clones, over 75% seen once. Sequenced material: PBMCs. The receptors stem from a man between 60 and 75 years old in good health and CMV-seronegative.

The chain's CDR3 is CASSVVPGTDTQYF. The CDR3 DNA follows: TGTGCCAGCAGCGTAGTCCCTGGCACAGATACGCAGTATTTT. The chain joins TRBV9 to TRBJ2-3; D unresolved. The CDR3 sequence is 14 residues long. V lost 0 bases to trimming and J lost 1 base, with 6 bases between them. CDR1 and CDR2 (germline): SGDLS, YYNGEE. Complete variable domain (other parts from reference TRBV9 and TRBJ2-3): DSGVTQTPKHLITATGQRVTLRCSPRSGDLSVYWYQQSLDQGLQFLIQYYNGEERAKGNILERFSAQQFPDLHSELNLSSLELGDSALYFCASSVVPGTDTQYFGPGTRLTVL.

This chain connects TRBV7-6 to TRBJ2-2; TRBD1 is a possible D gene (5 bases). The V end was cut by 6 bases, the J end by 6 bases, with 14 bases between. Germline V lookup: CDR1 SGHVS, CDR2 FNYEAQ. The CDR3 runs 14 residues. The CDR3 DNA is TGTGCCAGCAGACCTATTACAGGTCCCGGGGAGCTGTTTTTT. It codes for CASRPITGPGELFF.

This clone has only a few counts. The V call is TRBV1, the J call TRBJ2-3; TRBD2 was called by the table and not checked on the DNA. TRBV1 is labeled a pseudogene. The CDR3 contains 14 residues. The CDR3 here is CTSSRVDYPDTQYF. In DNA, the CDR3 is TGCACCAGCAGCCGGGTGGACTACCCAGATACGCAGTATTTT.

This clone was seen a few times. V is TRBV29-1 and J is TRBJ1-2; possible D gene TRBD1, 5 bases. CDR1 is SQVTM, CDR2 ANQGSEA, per germline. This CDR3 comprises 12 residues. The ends were cut back, 2 bases at V and 7 bases at J, with 11 bases in the middle. CDR3 sequence: CSVEQGSSGYTF. As DNA, the CDR3 is TGCAGCGTTGAACAGGGATCGAGTGGCTACACCTTC.

The chain couples TRBV27 to TRBJ2-1, with a weak D call TRBD2 (6 bases). V shed 3 bases and J shed 9 bases, with 12 bases lying between them. The germline gives CDR1 MNHEY, CDR2 SMNVEV (reference sequence). The CDR3 is made up of 13 amino acids. In DNA form, the CDR3 reads TGTGCCAGCAGTTTCGCGGGACTCGGTGAGCAGTTCTTC. Its translation: CASSFAGLGEQFF.

J is TRBJ2-1 and V is TRBV19; no clear D. The length of the CDR3 is 13 residues. V was shortened by 1 base and J by 6 bases, with 7 bases between the two germline ends. Per the germline V gene, CDR1 is LNHDA and CDR2 is SQIVND (reference sequence). The CDR3 reads CASSIAPSNEQFF. In DNA, the CDR3 is TGTGCCAGTAGTATAGCCCCCTCCAATGAGCAGTTCTTC.

The chain is built from TRBV27 and TRBJ1-1, with 9 bases aligning to TRBD1. Germline CDR1 is MNHEY and CDR2 is SMNVEV (reference sequence). V lost 3 bases, J lost 0 bases, and 8 bases stayed unmatched. This CDR3 is built from 17 residues. CDR3 nucleotide sequence: TGTGCCAGCAGTTTCACGGGACAGGGTTCGGTGAACACTGAAGCTTTCTTT. Its protein product is CASSFTGQGSVNTEAFF.

The chain is built from TRBV5-4 and TRBJ1-2; D is possibly TRBD1 (5 bases). This CDR3 comprises 14 residues. Germline values: CDR1 SGHNT, CDR2 YYREEE (reference sequence). Trimming removed 0 bases from V and 8 bases from J, with 14 bases in between. The CDR3 loop reads CASSLDSGLEGYTF. The CDR3 DNA reads as TGTGCCAGCAGCTTGGATTCAGGGCTTGAAGGCTACACCTTC.

Points on this clone: At one boundary the junction diverges from the germline segment, which might be a read error. This sequence joins TRBV15 and TRBJ2-1, with 10 bases that match TRBD2. This CDR3 has 15 amino acids. Germline V CDR1 and CDR2: LNHNV, YYDKDF (reference sequence). The CDR3: CTTSRGASGGREQFF. CDR3 in DNA: TGTACCACCAGCAGAGGAGCTAGCGGGGGTCGTGAGCAGTTCTTC.

The chain carries TRBV2 and TRBJ2-2, with D maybe TRBD2 (5 bases). The CDR3 runs 14 residues. V shed 6 bases and J shed 7 bases, with 15 bases lying between them. Germline values: CDR1 SNHLY, CDR2 FYNNEI. The CDR3 loop is CASRDTSSSGELFF. CDR3 nucleotide sequence: TGTGCCAGCAGGGATACTAGTTCCAGCGGGGAGCTGTTTTTT.

The CDR3 DNA reads as TGTGCCAGCAGTTACTCGGCGGCGGAGCGTGGCTACACCTTC. This translates into CASSYSAAERGYTF. The chain combines TRBV6-5 with TRBJ1-2; D not resolved. The CDR3 consists of 14 residues. The ends were cut back, 0 bases at V and 7 bases at J, with 12 bases in the middle. In germline, CDR1 is MNHEY, CDR2 SVGAGI.

The V and J genes are TRBV5-4 and TRBJ1-4, with D unresolved. The germline V gene encodes CDR1 SGHNT and CDR2 YYREEE (reference sequence). V was shortened by 2 bases and J by 7 bases, with 6 bases between the two germline ends. The CDR3 length is 12 residues. The CDR3 DNA reads as TGTGCCAGCAGCTTTTTCGGTGAAAAACTGTTTTTT. Translating it yields CASSFFGEKLFF.

The rearrangement links TRBV18 to TRBJ1-6; D is unresolved. The CDR3 extends over 15 amino acids. Trimming removed 3 bases at V and 2 bases at J, with 8 bases between. Germline-derived CDR1 and CDR2 are KGHSH and LQKENI. DNA for the CDR3: TGTGCCAGCTCACCTCTCGACACCTATAATTCACCCCTCCACTTT. Encoded protein: CASSPLDTYNSPLHF.

This clone has more than one count but fewer than ten. The rearrangement links TRBV5-1 to TRBJ1-1; 9 bases are a match to TRBD1. Trimming took 2 bases from V and 2 from J; bases not matched to a gene: 4. The CDR3 is 15 amino acids. In germline, CDR1 is SGHRS, CDR2 YFSETQ. CDR3 coding DNA: TGCGCCAGCAGCTTACAGGGGGCCCCTAACACTGAAGCTTTCTTT. Protein product: CASSLQGAPNTEAFF. Full variable domain (outside the CDR3, taken from reference TRBV5-1 and TRBJ1-1): KAGVTQTPRYLIKTRGQQVTLSCSPISGHRSVSWYQQTPGQGLQFLFEYFSETQRNKGNFPGRFSGRQFSNSRSEMNVSTLELGDSALYLCASSLQGAPNTEAFFGQGTRLTVV.

The chain links TRBV10-3 to TRBJ2-3; TRBD1 is a possible D gene (6 bases). Germline CDR1 reads ENHRY; CDR2 reads SYGVKD. CDR3 length: 14 residues. V was trimmed by 10 bases and J by 4 bases, leaving 18 bases between them. The CDR3 DNA is TGTGCCACCACCGTAAGTCAGGGGTCAGATACGCAGTATTTT. It specifies CATTVSQGSDTQYF.

The J gene is TRBJ2-7, the V gene TRBV6-5; D may be TRBD1 or TRBD2 (5 bases each). V lost 4 bases to trimming and J lost 5 bases, with 15 bases between them. CDR1 and CDR2 from the germline V gene are MNHEY and SVGAGI. The CDR3 extends over 14 amino acids. The CDR3 DNA reads as TGTGCCAGCAGTTCCTCGGGGCCGTACGACGAGCAGTACTTC. This gives the protein CASSSSGPYDEQYF.

This clone was seen only once. Here the CDR3 DNA reads TGTGCCAGCTCACCTTGGACAGGGAACACTGAAGCTTTCTTT. This encodes CASSPWTGNTEAFF. The chain joins TRBV18 to TRBJ1-1; 7 bases are shared with TRBD1. The CDR3 sequence is 14 residues long. Germline trimming cut 3 bases from V and 1 base from J; bases unmatched to any gene: 2. Germline CDR1 and CDR2: KGHSH and LQKENI.